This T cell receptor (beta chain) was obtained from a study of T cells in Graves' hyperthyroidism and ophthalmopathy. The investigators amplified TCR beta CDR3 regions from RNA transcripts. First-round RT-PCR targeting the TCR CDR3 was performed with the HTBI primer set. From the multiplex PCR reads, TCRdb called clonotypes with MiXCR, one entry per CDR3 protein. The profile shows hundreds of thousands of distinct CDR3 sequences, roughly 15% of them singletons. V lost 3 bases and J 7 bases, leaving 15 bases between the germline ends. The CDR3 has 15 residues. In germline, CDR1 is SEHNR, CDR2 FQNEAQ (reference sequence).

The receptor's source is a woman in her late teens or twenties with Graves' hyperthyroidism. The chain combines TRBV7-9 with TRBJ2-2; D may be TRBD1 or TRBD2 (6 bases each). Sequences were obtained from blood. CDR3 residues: CASSFGGGIDGELFF. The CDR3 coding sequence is TGTGCCAGCAGCTTTGGAGGGGGAATTGACGGGGAGCTGTTTTTT.